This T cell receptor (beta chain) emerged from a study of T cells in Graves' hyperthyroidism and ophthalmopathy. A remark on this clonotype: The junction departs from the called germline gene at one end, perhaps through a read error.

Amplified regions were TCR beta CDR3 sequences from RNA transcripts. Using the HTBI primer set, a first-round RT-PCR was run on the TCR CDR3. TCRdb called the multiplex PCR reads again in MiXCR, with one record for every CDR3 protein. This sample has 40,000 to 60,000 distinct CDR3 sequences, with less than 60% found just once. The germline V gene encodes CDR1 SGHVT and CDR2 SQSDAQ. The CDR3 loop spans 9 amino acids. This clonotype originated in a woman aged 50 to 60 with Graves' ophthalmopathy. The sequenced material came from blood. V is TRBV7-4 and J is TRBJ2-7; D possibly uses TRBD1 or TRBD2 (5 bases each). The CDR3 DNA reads TGTGCCAGCAGCTTAGGAGGGGACTTC. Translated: CASSLGGDF.